The next 12 T cell receptor beta chains were all read from a single sample in a study of neurological immune-mediated disorders. TCRdb re-called the 5' RACE reads with MiXCR, one entry per CDR3 protein. The sample has approximately 32,000 distinct CDR3 sequences, 7% to 8% seen once. Sequences were obtained from PBMCs. These receptors came from a woman between 40 and 55 years old in good health.

This clonotype occurred many times. The genes are TRBV7-8 and TRBJ1-1; unclear D gene. This CDR3 contains 18 residues. V dropped 2 bases and J dropped 5 bases, with 24 bases sitting between them. The germline CDR1 and CDR2 sequences are SGHVS and FQNEAQ. Here the CDR3 DNA reads TGTGCCAGCAGCTTAATGACGGGTACCCTACACGGACGGACTGAAGCTTTCTTT. It translates to CASSLMTGTLHGRTEAFF.

This clonotype was seen repeatedly, ten times or more. The genes are TRBV7-9 and TRBJ2-6; D is uncertain. The V gene lost 5 bases and the J gene lost 1 base, with 12 bases spanning the gap. Per germline, CDR1 SEHNR and CDR2 FQNEAQ (reference sequence). The CDR3 runs 16 residues. The CDR3 reads CASSGNQRSGANVLTF. The DNA for the CDR3 is TGTGCCAGCAGCGGAAACCAGAGATCTGGGGCCAACGTCCTGACTTTC. The full variable domain, with the rest looked up from reference TRBV7-9 and TRBJ2-6, is DTGVSQNPRHKITKRGQNVTFRCDPISEHNRLYWYRQTLGQGPEFLTYFQNEAQLEKSRLLSDRFSAERPKGSFSTLEIQRTEQGDSAMYLCASSGNQRSGANVLTFGAGSRLTVL.

The chain joins TRBV5-1 to TRBJ2-3, with 7 bases identical to TRBD2. J gave up 5 bases and V 0 bases, and 9 bases lay outside the gene matches. The V gene's germline CDR1 is SGHRS and CDR2 YFSETQ. This CDR3 has 16 residues. The CDR3 DNA reads as TGCGCCAGCAGCTTGGGTCGGGGAGGGGCTGAAGATACGCAGTATTTT. Amino acid sequence: CASSLGRGGAEDTQYF.

This clonotype was detected ten times or more. This chain links TRBV15 with TRBJ2-5; 10 bases match TRBD1. This CDR3 is built from 14 residues. The germline CDR1 and CDR2 sequences are LNHNV and YYDKDF (reference sequence). The J segment lost 4 bases and the V segment lost 3 bases, leaving 2 bases of the junction unmatched. The CDR3 DNA is TGTGCCACCAGCAGCCGGACAGGGGGAGAGACCCAGTACTTC. Protein sequence: CATSSRTGGETQYF.

Of note for this clonotype: Given a much more abundant clone one base away, this may be a read error. The genes are TRBV28 and TRBJ2-6, with D tentatively TRBD1 or TRBD2 (5 bases each). The germline V gene encodes CDR1 MDHEN and CDR2 SYDVKM. CDR3 length: 16 amino acids. The CDR3 here is CASSPTGLGGANVLIF. CDR3 nucleotide sequence: TGTGCCAGCAGTCCGACGGGGCTAGGTGGGGCCAACGTCCTGATTTTC.

This clonotype was recorded many times. The chain is built from TRBV20-1 and TRBJ1-2; possibly TRBD1 for D (5 bases). The CDR3 sequence is 16 residues long. Germline V gene lookup returns CDR1 DFQATT and CDR2 SNEGSKA (reference sequence). V shed 0 bases and J shed 6 bases, with 20 bases lying between them. The CDR3 bases are TGCAGTGCTAGAGAGTTAGGCAGGGAGGATTTAAATGGCTACACCTTC. Its protein product is CSARELGREDLNGYTF.

To note about this clonotype: A much larger clone lies a single base off, so this may be a read error. The V and J genes are TRBV20-1 and TRBJ2-5; maybe TRBD2 (7 bases). Germline lookup yields CDR1 DFQATT and CDR2 SNEGSKA (reference sequence). The CDR3 runs to 15 residues. The CDR3 spells CRAPQAGGTQETQYF. DNA of the CDR3: TGCAGAGCCCCCCAGGCCGGGGGGACACAAGAGACCCAGTACTTC.

This clonotype was recorded at least ten times. This chain connects TRBV5-1 to TRBJ2-1; tentative D call: TRBD1 (5 bases). V dropped 0 bases and J dropped 6 bases, with 16 bases sitting between them. The CDR3 sequence is 16 residues long. Germline V gene data show CDR1 as SGHRS and CDR2 as YFSETQ. The CDR3 loop reads CASSLAEGAISNEQFF. Here the CDR3 DNA reads TGCGCCAGCAGCTTGGCGGAAGGGGCGATCTCCAATGAGCAGTTCTTC.

In this sample, this clonotype turned up many times. The chain is built from TRBV20-1 and TRBJ2-5; 7 nucleotides line up with TRBD2. V trimming: 0 bases; J trimming: 2 bases; junction bases outside the gene matches: 9. Germline assignment: CDR1 DFQATT and CDR2 SNEGSKA (reference sequence). The CDR3 loop spans 16 amino acids. For the CDR3, the DNA is TGCAGTGCTAGAGATGGGGCGGGGGTAAGACAAGAGACCCAGTACTTC. Protein: CSARDGAGVRQETQYF.

Ten or more counts support this clonotype. V and J are TRBV13 and TRBJ2-1; D possibly corresponds to TRBD2 (5 bases). Deletions cut 5 bases from V and 6 bases from J, with 14 bases between. From germline, CDR1 is PRHDT and CDR2 FYEKMQ (reference sequence). CDR3 length equals 14 residues. The CDR3 bases are TGTGCCAGCAGCGCAGTCCTCACTAGCAATGAGCAGTTCTTC. This gives the protein CASSAVLTSNEQFF.

This clonotype came up many times. The chain links TRBV10-3 to TRBJ1-5; 7 bases line up with TRBD1. V lost 10 bases and J lost 5; bases outside the gene matches: 11. This CDR3 is 14 amino acids long. Per the germline V gene, CDR1 is ENHRY and CDR2 is SYGVKD. The CDR3, as DNA: TGTGCCACCCGGGACAGTCACCTTGATCAGCCCCAGCATTTT. Its protein is CATRDSHLDQPQHF.

This clonotype has at least ten counts. The rearrangement links TRBV6-4 to TRBJ2-1, with D maybe TRBD2 (6 bases). The CDR3 is 13 residues long. The germline gives CDR1 MRHNA, CDR2 SNTAGT. Trimming pared 3 bases from V and 4 bases from J, leaving 7 bases between. CDR3: CASSEEGYNEQFF. CDR3 DNA sequence: TGTGCCAGCAGTGAGGAGGGATACAATGAGCAGTTCTTC.